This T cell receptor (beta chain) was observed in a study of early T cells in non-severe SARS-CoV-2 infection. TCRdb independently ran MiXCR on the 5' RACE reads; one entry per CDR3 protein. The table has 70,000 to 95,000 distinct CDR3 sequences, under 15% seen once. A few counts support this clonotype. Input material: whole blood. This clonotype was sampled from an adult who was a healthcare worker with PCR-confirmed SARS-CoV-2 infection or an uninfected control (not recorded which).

CDR3 sequence reads: CASSEFVGYDTGELFF. In DNA, the CDR3 is TGCGCCAGCAGTGAGTTTGTAGGGTACGACACCGGGGAGCTGTTTTTT. The chain carries TRBV10-1 and TRBJ2-2; D gene uncertain. The CDR3 is 16 amino acids. V was clipped by 1 base and J by 3 bases, with 12 bases between them. Germline CDR1 reads WNHNN; CDR2 reads SYGVQD (reference sequence).